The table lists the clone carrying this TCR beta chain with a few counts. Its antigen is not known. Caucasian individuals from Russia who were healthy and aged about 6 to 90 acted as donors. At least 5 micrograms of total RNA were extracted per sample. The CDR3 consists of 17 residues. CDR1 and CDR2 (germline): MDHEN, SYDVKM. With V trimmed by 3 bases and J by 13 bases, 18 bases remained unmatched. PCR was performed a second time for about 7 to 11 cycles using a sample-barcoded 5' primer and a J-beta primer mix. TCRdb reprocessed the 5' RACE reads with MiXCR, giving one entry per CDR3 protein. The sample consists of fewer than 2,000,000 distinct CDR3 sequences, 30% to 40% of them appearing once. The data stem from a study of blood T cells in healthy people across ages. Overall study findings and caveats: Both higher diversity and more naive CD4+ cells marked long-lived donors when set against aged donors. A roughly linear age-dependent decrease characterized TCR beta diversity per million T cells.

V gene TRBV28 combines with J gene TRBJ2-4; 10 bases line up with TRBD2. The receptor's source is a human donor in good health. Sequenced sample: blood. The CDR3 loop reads CASSFSGASGGSWEQYF. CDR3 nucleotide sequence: TGTGCCAGCAGTTTTAGTGGGGCTAGCGGGGGATCTTGGGAGCAGTACTTC.